Listed below are T cell receptor beta chains from one sample, sequenced in a study of blood T cells in healthy people across ages. TCRdb processed the 5' RACE reads anew with MiXCR; each CDR3 protein has one entry. The sample includes 600,000 to 1,000,000 distinct CDR3 sequences, roughly 64% of them seen just once. Sequencing was performed on blood. These receptors originate from a man under 40 in good health. CDR3s leave out the opening cysteine and the closing phenylalanine or tryptophan. The D gene is left open where the match is weak. Not every row has a clone size; where given, it reads once, few, many or a size class.

cdr3_aa: ASSFPLAKPENIQY; clone_size: few; j_call: TRBJ2-4; d_call: NA; v_call: TRBV28
cdr3_aa: ASSLRGVGETQY; clone_size: many; j_call: TRBJ2-5; d_call: NA; v_call: TRBV11-3
cdr3_aa: ASSSSGAYNEQF; clone_size: NA; j_call: TRBJ2-1; d_call: TRBD2; v_call: TRBV7-9
cdr3_aa: ASSQKVRIEAF; clone_size: NA; j_call: TRBJ1-1; d_call: NA; v_call: TRBV4-1
cdr3_aa: ASSPGTSGSGQETQY; clone_size: once; j_call: TRBJ2-5; d_call: TRBD2; v_call: TRBV7-8
cdr3_aa: AISKQDGEQY; clone_size: NA; j_call: NA; d_call: NA; v_call: TRBV10-3
cdr3_aa: SASYSGLYNEQF; clone_size: NA; j_call: TRBJ2-1; d_call: NA; v_call: TRBV20-1
cdr3_aa: SAPPGTGGDEQY; clone_size: NA; j_call: NA; d_call: TRBD1; v_call: TRBV20-1
cdr3_aa: SVPRRDPHNEQF; clone_size: NA; j_call: TRBJ2-1; d_call: NA; v_call: TRBV29-1
cdr3_aa: ASGLGRRQY; clone_size: NA; j_call: TRBJ2-5; d_call: NA; v_call: TRBV12-5
cdr3_aa: ASSQVLSSYNEQY; clone_size: NA; j_call: TRBJ2-5; d_call: NA; v_call: TRBV14
cdr3_aa: ASGRQGNGANVLT; clone_size: NA; j_call: TRBJ2-6; d_call: TRBD1; v_call: TRBV27
cdr3_aa: SARRQQNSYNEQF; clone_size: NA; j_call: TRBJ2-1; d_call: NA; v_call: TRBV20-1
cdr3_aa: ASSVEPGSNTEAF; clone_size: NA; j_call: TRBJ1-1; d_call: NA; v_call: TRBV9
cdr3_aa: ASSQGLPDTQY; clone_size: NA; j_call: TRBJ2-3; d_call: NA; v_call: TRBV5-6
cdr3_aa: ASSRLAGTKNIQY; clone_size: few; j_call: TRBJ2-4; d_call: TRBD2; v_call: TRBV12-3/TRBV12-4
cdr3_aa: ASSKRGRCNQPQH; clone_size: NA; j_call: TRBJ1-5; d_call: NA; v_call: TRBV21-1
cdr3_aa: ASRSTQTGAREQY; clone_size: NA; j_call: TRBJ2-7; d_call: TRBD1; v_call: TRBV12-3/TRBV12-4
cdr3_aa: SAKRDKNYGYT; clone_size: NA; j_call: TRBJ1-2; d_call: NA; v_call: TRBV20-1
cdr3_aa: ASSQVGGRAKNIQY; clone_size: few; j_call: TRBJ2-4; d_call: NA; v_call: TRBV4-2
cdr3_aa: SARMAGGTYNEQF; clone_size: NA; j_call: TRBJ2-1; d_call: TRBD2; v_call: TRBV20-1
cdr3_aa: ASGTGPTNGKLF; clone_size: once; j_call: TRBJ1-4; d_call: TRBD1; v_call: TRBV7-2
cdr3_aa: ASSPGQLDGEQY; clone_size: NA; j_call: NA; d_call: TRBD1; v_call: TRBV5-1
cdr3_aa: ASSPFTDEKLF; clone_size: NA; j_call: TRBJ1-4; d_call: NA; v_call: TRBV18
cdr3_aa: DSRSFPSYEQY; clone_size: NA; j_call: NA; d_call: NA; v_call: TRBV5-1
cdr3_aa: ASSQARGINTEAF; clone_size: NA; j_call: TRBJ1-1; d_call: NA; v_call: TRBV3-1
cdr3_aa: ASSWSSEGKNEQF; clone_size: NA; j_call: TRBJ2-1; d_call: NA; v_call: TRBV7-9
cdr3_aa: ASRQSTGTSEKLF; clone_size: NA; j_call: TRBJ1-4; d_call: TRBD1; v_call: TRBV7-9
cdr3_aa: ASSLVASPQETQY; clone_size: NA; j_call: NA; d_call: NA; v_call: TRBV7-2
cdr3_aa: ASSQETGGNYGYT; clone_size: many; j_call: TRBJ1-2; d_call: TRBD1; v_call: TRBV4-3
cdr3_aa: ASSWTANYGYT; clone_size: NA; j_call: TRBJ1-2; d_call: NA; v_call: TRBV5-6
cdr3_aa: SVVGVSQKGGRYSETQY; clone_size: NA; j_call: TRBJ2-5; d_call: NA; v_call: TRBV29-1
cdr3_aa: ASSLIRGHQNTEAF; clone_size: NA; j_call: TRBJ1-1; d_call: NA; v_call: TRBV7-9
cdr3_aa: SASGSQGGFERF; clone_size: NA; j_call: TRBJ2-1; d_call: NA; v_call: TRBV20-1
cdr3_aa: ASSQDGVGRLTTEAF; clone_size: NA; j_call: TRBJ1-1; d_call: NA; v_call: TRBV4-1
cdr3_aa: ASSARLQGGDGYT; clone_size: NA; j_call: TRBJ1-2; d_call: TRBD1; v_call: TRBV3-1
cdr3_aa: ASSETGTSISGANVLT; clone_size: few; j_call: TRBJ2-6; d_call: NA; v_call: TRBV4-3
cdr3_aa: ASSREPGGGQPQH; clone_size: NA; j_call: TRBJ1-5; d_call: NA; v_call: TRBV7-2
cdr3_aa: ASSQGNGYT; clone_size: NA; j_call: TRBJ1-2; d_call: NA; v_call: TRBV4-2
cdr3_aa: ASSLVSGDYEQY; clone_size: few; j_call: TRBJ2-7; d_call: NA; v_call: TRBV5-1
cdr3_aa: SARKLAGEYEQY; clone_size: NA; j_call: TRBJ2-7; d_call: TRBD2; v_call: TRBV20-1
cdr3_aa: AIGDPGQGRREQY; clone_size: NA; j_call: TRBJ2-7; d_call: TRBD1; v_call: TRBV10-3
cdr3_aa: ASSQVYSYEQY; clone_size: few; j_call: TRBJ2-7; d_call: NA; v_call: TRBV3-1
cdr3_aa: ANSKTGPSGEQY; clone_size: NA; j_call: TRBJ2-7; d_call: NA; v_call: TRBV7-3
cdr3_aa: ASSGPLLRQESSYEQY; clone_size: NA; j_call: TRBJ2-7; d_call: NA; v_call: TRBV6-1
cdr3_aa: ASSFLTSGAYNEQF; clone_size: NA; j_call: TRBJ2-1; d_call: TRBD2; v_call: TRBV7-9
cdr3_aa: ASSPRGGRVAEQY; clone_size: once; j_call: NA; d_call: TRBD2; v_call: TRBV3-1
cdr3_aa: SAREPSGYTEAF; clone_size: NA; j_call: TRBJ1-1; d_call: NA; v_call: TRBV20-1